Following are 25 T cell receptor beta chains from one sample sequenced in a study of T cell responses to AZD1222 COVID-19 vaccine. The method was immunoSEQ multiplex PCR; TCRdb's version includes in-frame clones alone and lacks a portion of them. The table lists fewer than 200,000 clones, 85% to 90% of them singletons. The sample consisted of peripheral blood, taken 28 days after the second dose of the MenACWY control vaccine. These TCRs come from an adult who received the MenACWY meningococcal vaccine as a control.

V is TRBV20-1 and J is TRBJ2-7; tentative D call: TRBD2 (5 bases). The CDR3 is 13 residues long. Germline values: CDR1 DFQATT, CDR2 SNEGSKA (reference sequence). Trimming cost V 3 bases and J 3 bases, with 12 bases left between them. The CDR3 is CSASRRTVYEQYF. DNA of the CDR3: TGCAGTGCTAGTCGCCGGACTGTCTACGAGCAGTACTTC.

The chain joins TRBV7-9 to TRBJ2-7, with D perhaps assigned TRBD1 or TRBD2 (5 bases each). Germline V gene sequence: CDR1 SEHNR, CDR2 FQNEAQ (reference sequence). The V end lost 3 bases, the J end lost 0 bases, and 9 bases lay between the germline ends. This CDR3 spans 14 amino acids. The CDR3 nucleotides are TGTGCCAGCAGCTTCCGGGACGTCTCCTACGAGCAGTACTTC. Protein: CASSFRDVSYEQYF. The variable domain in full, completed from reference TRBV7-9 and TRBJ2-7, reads DTGVSQNPRHKITKRGQNVTFRCDPISEHNRLYWYRQTLGQGPEFLTYFQNEAQLEKSRLLSDRFSAERPKGSFSTLEIQRTEQGDSAMYLCASSFRDVSYEQYFGPGTRLTVT.

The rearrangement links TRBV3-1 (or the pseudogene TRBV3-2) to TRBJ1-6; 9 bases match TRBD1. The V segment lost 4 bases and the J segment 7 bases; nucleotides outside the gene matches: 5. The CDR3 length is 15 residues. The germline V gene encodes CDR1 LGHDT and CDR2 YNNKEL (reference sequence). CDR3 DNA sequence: TGTGCCAGCAGCCCCGTTGGGACAGGGAATTCACCCCTCCACTTT. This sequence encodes CASSPVGTGNSPLHF.

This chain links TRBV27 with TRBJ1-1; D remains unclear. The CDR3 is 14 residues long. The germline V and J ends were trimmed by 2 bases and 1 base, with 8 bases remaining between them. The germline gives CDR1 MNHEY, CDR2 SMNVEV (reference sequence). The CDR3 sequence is CASSLQVGNTEAFF. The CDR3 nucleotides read TGTGCCAGCAGTTTACAAGTGGGGAACACTGAAGCTTTCTTT.

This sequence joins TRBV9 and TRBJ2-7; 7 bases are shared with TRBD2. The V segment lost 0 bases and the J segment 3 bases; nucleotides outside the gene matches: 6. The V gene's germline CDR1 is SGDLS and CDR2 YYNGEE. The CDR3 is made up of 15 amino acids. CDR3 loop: CASSVDGTKVYEQYF. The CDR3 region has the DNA TGTGCCAGCAGCGTAGACGGGACTAAGGTCTACGAGCAGTACTTC. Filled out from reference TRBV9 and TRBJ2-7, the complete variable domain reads DSGVTQTPKHLITATGQRVTLRCSPRSGDLSVYWYQQSLDQGLQFLIQYYNGEERAKGNILERFSAQQFPDLHSELNLSSLELGDSALYFCASSVDGTKVYEQYFGPGTRLTVT.

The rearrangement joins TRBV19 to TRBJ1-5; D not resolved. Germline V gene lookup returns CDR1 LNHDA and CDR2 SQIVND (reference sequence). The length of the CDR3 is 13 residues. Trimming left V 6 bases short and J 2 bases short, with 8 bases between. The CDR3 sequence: CASSHQGNQPQHF. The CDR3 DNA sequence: TGTGCCAGTAGCCATCAGGGCAATCAGCCCCAGCATTTT.

CDR3 protein: CASSPPDRDEQYF. In DNA, the CDR3 is TGTGCCAGTAGTCCCCCCGACAGGGACGAGCAGTACTTC. The rearrangement uses TRBV19 and TRBJ2-7; 7 bases match TRBD1. This CDR3 region has 13 residues. V was pared by 5 bases and J by 5 bases, with 6 bases of the junction left unmatched. CDR1 is LNHDA and CDR2 is SQIVND in the germline V gene (reference sequence). The whole variable domain, filled in from reference TRBV19 and TRBJ2-7, reads DGGITQSPKYLFRKEGQNVTLSCEQNLNHDAMYWYRQDPGQGLRLIYYSQIVNDFQKGDIAEGYSVSREKKESFPLTVTSAQKNPTAFYLCASSPPDRDEQYFGPGTRLTVT.

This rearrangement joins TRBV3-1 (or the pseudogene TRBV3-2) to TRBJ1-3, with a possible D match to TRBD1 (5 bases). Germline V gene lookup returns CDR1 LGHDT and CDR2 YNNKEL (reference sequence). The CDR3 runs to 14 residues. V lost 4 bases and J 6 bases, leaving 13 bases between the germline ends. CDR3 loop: CASSPRAGQNTIYF. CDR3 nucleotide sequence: TGTGCCAGCAGCCCCCGGGCAGGGCAAAACACCATATATTTT.

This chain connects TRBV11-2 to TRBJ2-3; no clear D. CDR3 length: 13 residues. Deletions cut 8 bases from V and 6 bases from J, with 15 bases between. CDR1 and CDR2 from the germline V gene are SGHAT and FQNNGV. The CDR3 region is CASRPRSWDTQYF. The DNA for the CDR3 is TGTGCCAGCCGGCCGCGGAGCTGGGATACGCAGTATTTT.

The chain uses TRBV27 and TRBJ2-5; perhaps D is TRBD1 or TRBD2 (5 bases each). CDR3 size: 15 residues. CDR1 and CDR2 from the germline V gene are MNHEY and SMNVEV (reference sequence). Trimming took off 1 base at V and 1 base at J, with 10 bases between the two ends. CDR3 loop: CASSLFGALQETQYF. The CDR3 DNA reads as TGTGCCAGCAGTTTATTCGGGGCTCTCCAAGAGACCCAGTACTTC.

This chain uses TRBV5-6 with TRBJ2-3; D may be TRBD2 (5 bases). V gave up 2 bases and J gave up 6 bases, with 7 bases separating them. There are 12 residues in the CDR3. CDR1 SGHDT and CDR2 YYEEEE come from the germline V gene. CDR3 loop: CASSLLGDTQYF. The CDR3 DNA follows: TGTGCCAGCAGCTTACTAGGGGATACGCAGTATTTT.

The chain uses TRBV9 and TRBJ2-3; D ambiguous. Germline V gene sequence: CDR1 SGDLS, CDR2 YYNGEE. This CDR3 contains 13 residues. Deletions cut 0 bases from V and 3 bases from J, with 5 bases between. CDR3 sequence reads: CASSVGTTDTQYF. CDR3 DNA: TGTGCCAGCAGCGTAGGAACGACAGATACGCAGTATTTT.

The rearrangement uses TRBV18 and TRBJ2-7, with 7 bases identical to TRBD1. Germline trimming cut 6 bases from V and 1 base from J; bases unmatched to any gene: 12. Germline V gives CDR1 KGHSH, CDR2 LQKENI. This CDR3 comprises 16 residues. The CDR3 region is CASSQNPGTASYEQYF. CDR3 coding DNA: TGTGCCAGCTCTCAAAATCCCGGGACAGCTTCCTACGAGCAGTACTTC.

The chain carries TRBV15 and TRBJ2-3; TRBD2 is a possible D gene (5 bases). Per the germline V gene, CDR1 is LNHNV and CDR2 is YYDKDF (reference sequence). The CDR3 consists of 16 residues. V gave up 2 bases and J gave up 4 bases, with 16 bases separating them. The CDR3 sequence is CATSRFRESLPDTQYF. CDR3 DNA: TGTGCCACCAGCAGATTCCGGGAATCCCTACCAGATACGCAGTATTTT.

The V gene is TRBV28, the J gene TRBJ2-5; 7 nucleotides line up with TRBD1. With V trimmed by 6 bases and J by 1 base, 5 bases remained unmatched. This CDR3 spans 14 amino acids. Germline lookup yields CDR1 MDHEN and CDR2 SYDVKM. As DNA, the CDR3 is TGTGCCAGCAGCCAGGGACAGCCCCAAGAGACCCAGTACTTC. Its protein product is CASSQGQPQETQYF.

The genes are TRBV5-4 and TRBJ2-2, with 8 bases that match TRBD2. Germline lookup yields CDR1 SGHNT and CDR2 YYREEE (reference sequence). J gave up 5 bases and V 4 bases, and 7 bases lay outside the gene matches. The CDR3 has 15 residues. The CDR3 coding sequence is TGTGCCAGCAGCAAACTAGCGGACCGTACCGGGGAGCTGTTTTTT. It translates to CASSKLADRTGELFF.

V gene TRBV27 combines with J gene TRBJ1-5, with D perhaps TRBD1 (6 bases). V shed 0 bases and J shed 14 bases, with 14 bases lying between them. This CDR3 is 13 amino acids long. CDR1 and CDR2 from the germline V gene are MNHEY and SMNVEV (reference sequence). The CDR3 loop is CASSLSRDTGEHF. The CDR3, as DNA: TGTGCCAGCAGTTTATCGAGGGACACCGGGGAGCATTTT.

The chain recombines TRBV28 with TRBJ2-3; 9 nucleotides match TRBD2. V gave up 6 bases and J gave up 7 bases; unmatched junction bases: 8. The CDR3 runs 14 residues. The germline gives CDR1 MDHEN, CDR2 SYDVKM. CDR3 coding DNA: TGTGCCAGCAGCCTAGCGGGAAGGGGATATACGCAGTATTTT. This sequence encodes CASSLAGRGYTQYF.

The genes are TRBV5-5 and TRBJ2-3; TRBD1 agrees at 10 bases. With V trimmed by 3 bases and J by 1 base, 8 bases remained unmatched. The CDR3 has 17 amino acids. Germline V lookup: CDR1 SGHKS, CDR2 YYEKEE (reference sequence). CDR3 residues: CASSSRQGASGTDTQYF. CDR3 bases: TGTGCCAGCAGCTCCAGACAGGGGGCTTCAGGCACAGATACGCAGTATTTT.

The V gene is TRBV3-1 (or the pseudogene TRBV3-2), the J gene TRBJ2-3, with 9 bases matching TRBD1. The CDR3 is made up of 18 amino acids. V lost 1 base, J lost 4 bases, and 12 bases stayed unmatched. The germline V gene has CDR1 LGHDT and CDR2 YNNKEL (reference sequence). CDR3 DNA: TGTGCCAGCAGCCAAGCCCCATCGACAGGGGGAGAACCAGATACGCAGTATTTT. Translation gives CASSQAPSTGGEPDTQYF.

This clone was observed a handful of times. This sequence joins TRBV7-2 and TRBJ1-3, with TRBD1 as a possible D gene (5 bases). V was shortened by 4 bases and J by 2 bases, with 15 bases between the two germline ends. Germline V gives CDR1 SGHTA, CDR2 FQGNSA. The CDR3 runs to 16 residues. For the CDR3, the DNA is TGTGCCAGCAGCTCCGGGGGGGACGGTCCTGGAAACACCATATATTTT. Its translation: CASSSGGDGPGNTIYF.

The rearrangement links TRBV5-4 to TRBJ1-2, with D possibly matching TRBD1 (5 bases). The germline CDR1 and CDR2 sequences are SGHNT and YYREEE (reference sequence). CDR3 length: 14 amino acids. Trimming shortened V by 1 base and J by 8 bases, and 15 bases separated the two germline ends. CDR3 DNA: TGTGCCAGCAGCTTGAAAGTCAGGGCAGGCGGCTACACCTTC. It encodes CASSLKVRAGGYTF.

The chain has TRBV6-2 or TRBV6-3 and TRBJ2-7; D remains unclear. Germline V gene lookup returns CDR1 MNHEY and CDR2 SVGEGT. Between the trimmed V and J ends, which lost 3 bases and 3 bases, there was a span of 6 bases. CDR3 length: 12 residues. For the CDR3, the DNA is TGTGCCAGCAGTTATTCCAACTACGAGCAGTACTTC. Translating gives CASSYSNYEQYF.

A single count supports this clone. The CDR3 loop is CASSAPDRGRFLNTEAFF. CDR3 coding DNA: TGTGCCAGCAGCGCCCCAGACAGGGGGCGCTTTTTAAACACTGAAGCTTTCTTT. V usage is TRBV5-4 and J usage is TRBJ1-1; 10 bases are shared with TRBD1. CDR1 SGHNT and CDR2 YYREEE come from the germline V gene (reference sequence). This CDR3 region has 18 residues. With 4 bases clipped from V and 2 bases from J, the junction kept 14 bases outside the gene matches.

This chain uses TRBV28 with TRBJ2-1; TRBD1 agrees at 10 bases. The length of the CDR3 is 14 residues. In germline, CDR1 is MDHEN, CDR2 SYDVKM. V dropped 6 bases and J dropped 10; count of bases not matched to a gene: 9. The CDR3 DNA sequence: TGTGCCAGCAGACGACAGGGGGCGAAAGGGGAGCAGTTCTTC. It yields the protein CASRRQGAKGEQFF.